Listed below are T cell receptor beta chains from one sample, sequenced in a study of CD8 T cells in ankylosing spondylitis. TCRdb passed the 5' RACE reads through MiXCR, listing each CDR3 protein once. The sample lists 670,000 or so distinct CDR3 sequences, about 20% occurring once. Sample: blood, either unsorted or a sorted T cell fraction (not recorded which). These receptors originate from a male donor with ankylosing spondylitis. Both conserved end residues are part of each CDR3. D genes are given only for firm matches. Size is omitted from some rows. Given values are once, few, many or a class for expanded clones.

>TRBD2|many|TRBJ2-3|TRBV12-3/TRBV12-4
CASSPSLAGEADTQYF
TGTGCCAGCAGTCCCTCATTAGCGGGAGAGGCAGATACGCAGTATTTT
>NA|few|TRBJ2-3|TRBV29-1
CSVEVWGRKGTDTQYF
TGCAGCGTTGAAGTATGGGGGAGAAAGGGTACAGATACGCAGTATTTT
>NA|NA|TRBJ2-4|TRBV12-3/TRBV12-4
CASSFVGEGEAKNIQYF
TGTGCCAGCAGTTTCGTTGGGGAGGGGGAAGCCAAAAACATTCAGTACTTC
>NA|few|TRBJ1-1|TRBV10-2
CASSESPGLNTEAFF
TGCGCCAGCAGTGAGTCACCAGGGTTGAACACTGAAGCTTTCTTT
>NA|many|TRBJ2-3|TRBV29-1
CSLRGSARKGTDTQYF
TGCAGCCTAAGAGGGAGTGCGAGAAAGGGTACAGATACGCAGTATTTT
>NA|NA|TRBJ1-5|TRBV6-6
CASSYGREPQHF
TGTGCCAGCAGTTACGGGCGGGAGCCCCAGCATTTT
>NA|few|TRBJ1-2|TRBV2
CASSEARSGLGYTF
TGTGCCAGCAGTGAAGCAAGGTCAGGGCTTGGCTACACCTTC
>TRBD2|few|TRBJ2-2|TRBV5-1
CASSATSGSRTGELFF
TGCGCCAGCAGCGCCACTAGCGGGAGTCGGACCGGGGAGCTGTTTTTT
>NA|NA|TRBJ1-4|TRBV6-1
CASSEGGMGSEKLFF
TGTGCCAGCAGTGAAGGGGGGATGGGAAGTGAAAAACTGTTTTTT
>TRBD1|NA|TRBJ2-3|TRBV6-2/TRBV6-3
CASSYSDRPMSDTQYF
TGTGCCAGCAGTTACTCGGACAGGCCGATGTCAGATACGCAGTATTTT
>TRBD2|few|TRBJ2-7|TRBV29-1
CSVVRAGSYEQYF
TGCAGCGTTGTTCGAGCGGGAAGCTACGAGCAGTACTTC
>NA|NA|TRBJ1-2|TRBV5-1
CASVPTHNYGYTF
TGCGCCAGCGTACCGACCCACAACTATGGCTACACCTTC